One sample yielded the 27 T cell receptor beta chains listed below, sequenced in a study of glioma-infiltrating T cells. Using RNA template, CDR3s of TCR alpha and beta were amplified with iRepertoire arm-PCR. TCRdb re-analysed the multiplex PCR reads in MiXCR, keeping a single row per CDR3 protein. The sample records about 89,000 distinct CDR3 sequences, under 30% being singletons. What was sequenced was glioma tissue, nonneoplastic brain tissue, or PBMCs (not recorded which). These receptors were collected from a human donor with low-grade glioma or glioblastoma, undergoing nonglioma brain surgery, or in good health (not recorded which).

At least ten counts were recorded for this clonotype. As DNA, the CDR3 is TGTGCCAGCAGTCCGCCGGACAGGCGCGAGCAGTACTTC. Its translation is CASSPPDRREQYF. This sequence joins TRBV27 and TRBJ2-7, with 7 bases fitting TRBD1. J was trimmed by 6 bases and V by 5 bases; bases with no gene match: 7. Germline values: CDR1 MNHEY, CDR2 SMNVEV (reference sequence). The CDR3 is made up of 13 amino acids.

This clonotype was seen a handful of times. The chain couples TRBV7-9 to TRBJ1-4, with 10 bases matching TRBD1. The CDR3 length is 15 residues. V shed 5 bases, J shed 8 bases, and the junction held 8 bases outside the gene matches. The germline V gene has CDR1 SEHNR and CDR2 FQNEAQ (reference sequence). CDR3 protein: CASSPRTGGEEKLFF. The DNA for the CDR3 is TGTGCCAGCAGCCCGAGGACAGGGGGGGAGGAAAAACTGTTTTTT.

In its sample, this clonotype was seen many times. The CDR3 reads CATSRDTGASYNEQFF. For the CDR3, the DNA is TGTGCCACCAGCAGAGATACGGGGGCGTCCTACAATGAGCAGTTCTTC. The V and J genes are TRBV15 and TRBJ2-1; D possibly matches TRBD1 or TRBD2 (6 bases each). Germline assignment: CDR1 LNHNV and CDR2 YYDKDF (reference sequence). V dropped 0 bases and J dropped 1 base, with 10 bases sitting between them. The CDR3 runs 16 residues.

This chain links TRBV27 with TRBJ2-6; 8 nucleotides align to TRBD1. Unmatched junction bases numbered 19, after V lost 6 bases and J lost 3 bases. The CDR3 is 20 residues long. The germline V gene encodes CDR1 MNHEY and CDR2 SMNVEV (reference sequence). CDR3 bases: TGTGCCAGCAGCTCGATCCGGGACAGGCCGAGGGCCAGTGGGGCCAACGTCCTGACTTTC. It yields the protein CASSSIRDRPRASGANVLTF.

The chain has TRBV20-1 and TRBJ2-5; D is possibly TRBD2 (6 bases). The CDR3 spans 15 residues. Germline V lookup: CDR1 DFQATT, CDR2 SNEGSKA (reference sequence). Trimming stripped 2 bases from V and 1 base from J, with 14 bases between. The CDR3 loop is CSARYTGLFQETQYF. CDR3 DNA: TGCAGTGCTAGATATACGGGACTGTTCCAAGAGACCCAGTACTTC.

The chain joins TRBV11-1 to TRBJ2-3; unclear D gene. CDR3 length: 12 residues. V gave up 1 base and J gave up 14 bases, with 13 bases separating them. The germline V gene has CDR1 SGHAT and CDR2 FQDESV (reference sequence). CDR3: CASSLVPSGGYF. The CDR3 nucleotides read TGTGCCAGCAGCTTAGTGCCTAGTGGTGGGTATTTT.

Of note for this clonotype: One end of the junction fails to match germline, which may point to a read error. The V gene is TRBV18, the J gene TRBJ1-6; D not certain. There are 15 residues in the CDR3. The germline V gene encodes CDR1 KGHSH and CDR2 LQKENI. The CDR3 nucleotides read TGTACCAGCTCACCACCGGAGGGAGGCAATTCACCCCTCCACTTT. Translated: CTSSPPEGGNSPLHF.

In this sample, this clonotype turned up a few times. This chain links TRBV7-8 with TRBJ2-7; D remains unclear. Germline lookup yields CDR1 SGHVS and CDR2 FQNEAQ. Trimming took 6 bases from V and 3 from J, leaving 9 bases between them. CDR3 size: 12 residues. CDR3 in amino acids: CASRLTRYEQYF. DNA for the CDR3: TGTGCCAGCAGATTAACACGCTACGAGCAGTACTTC.

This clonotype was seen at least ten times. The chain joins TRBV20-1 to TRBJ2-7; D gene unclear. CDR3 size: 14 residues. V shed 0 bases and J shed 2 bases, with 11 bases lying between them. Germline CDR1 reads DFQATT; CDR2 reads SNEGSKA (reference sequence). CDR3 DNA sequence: TGCAGTGCTAGAGAGTCCAGCGCACCCTACGAGCAGTACTTC. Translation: CSARESSAPYEQYF.

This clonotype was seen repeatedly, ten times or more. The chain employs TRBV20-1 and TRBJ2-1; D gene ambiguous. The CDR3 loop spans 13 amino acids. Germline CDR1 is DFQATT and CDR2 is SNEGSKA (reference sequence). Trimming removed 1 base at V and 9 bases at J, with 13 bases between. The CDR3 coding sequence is TGCAGTGCTAGAGGGGTTAATACGGGTGAGCAGTTCTTC. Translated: CSARGVNTGEQFF.

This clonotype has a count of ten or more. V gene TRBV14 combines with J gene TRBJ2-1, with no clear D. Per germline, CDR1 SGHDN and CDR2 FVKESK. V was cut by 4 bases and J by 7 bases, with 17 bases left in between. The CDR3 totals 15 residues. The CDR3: CASSPKTTVRNEQFF. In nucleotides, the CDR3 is TGTGCCAGCAGCCCAAAGACCACTGTTAGGAATGAGCAGTTCTTC.

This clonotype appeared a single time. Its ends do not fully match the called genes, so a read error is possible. CDR3 region: CASSPQKGRGYGHTF. CDR3 DNA: TGTGCCAGCTCACCTCAAAAGGGGCGAGGCTATGGCCACACCTTC. The chain couples TRBV18 to TRBJ1-2; TRBD1 is a possible D gene (5 bases). Germline V gene data show CDR1 as KGHSH and CDR2 as LQKENI. This CDR3 has 15 amino acids.

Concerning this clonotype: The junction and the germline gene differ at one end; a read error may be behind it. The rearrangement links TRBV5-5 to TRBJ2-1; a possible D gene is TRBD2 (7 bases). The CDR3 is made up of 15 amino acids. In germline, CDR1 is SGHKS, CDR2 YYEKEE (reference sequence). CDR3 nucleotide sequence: TGTGCCGGCAGCGGGACGGGGGGAGGGGGGCCCGAGCAGTTCTTC. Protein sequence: CAGSGTGGGGPEQFF.

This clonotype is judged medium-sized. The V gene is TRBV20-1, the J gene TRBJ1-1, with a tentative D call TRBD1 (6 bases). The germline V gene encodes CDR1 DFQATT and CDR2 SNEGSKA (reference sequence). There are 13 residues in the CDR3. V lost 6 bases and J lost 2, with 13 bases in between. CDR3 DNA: TGCAGTGCCGTACTACAGGGTAACACTGAAGCTTTCTTT. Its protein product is CSAVLQGNTEAFF.

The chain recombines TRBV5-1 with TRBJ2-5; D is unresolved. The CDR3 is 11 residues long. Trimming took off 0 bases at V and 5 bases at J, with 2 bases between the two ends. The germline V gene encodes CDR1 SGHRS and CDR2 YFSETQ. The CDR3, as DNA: TGCGCCAGCAGCTTGGTGGAGACCCAGTACTTC. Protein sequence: CASSLVETQYF.

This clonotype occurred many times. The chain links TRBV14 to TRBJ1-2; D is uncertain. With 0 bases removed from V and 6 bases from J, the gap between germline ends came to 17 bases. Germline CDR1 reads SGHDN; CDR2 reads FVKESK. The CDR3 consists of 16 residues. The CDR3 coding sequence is TGTGCCAGCAGCCAAGATTGGGGTGTGGCTGGAGATGGCTACACCTTC. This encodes CASSQDWGVAGDGYTF.

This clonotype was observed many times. Here the CDR3 DNA reads TGTGCCAGCAGCCCACGGGACAGGAGCTACGAGCAGTACTTC. The encoded protein is CASSPRDRSYEQYF. V and J are TRBV7-9 and TRBJ2-7; 8 bases agree with TRBD1. The germline CDR1 and CDR2 sequences are SEHNR and FQNEAQ (reference sequence). The junction had 6 bases not matched to a gene; V was cut back by 5 bases and J by 3 bases. The CDR3 is 14 amino acids.

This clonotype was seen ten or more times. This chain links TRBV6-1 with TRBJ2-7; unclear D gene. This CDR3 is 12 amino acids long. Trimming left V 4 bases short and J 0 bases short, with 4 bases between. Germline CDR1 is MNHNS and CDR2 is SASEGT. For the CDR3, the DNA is TGTGCCAGCAGTGCAGTCTCCTACGAGCAGTACTTC. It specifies CASSAVSYEQYF.

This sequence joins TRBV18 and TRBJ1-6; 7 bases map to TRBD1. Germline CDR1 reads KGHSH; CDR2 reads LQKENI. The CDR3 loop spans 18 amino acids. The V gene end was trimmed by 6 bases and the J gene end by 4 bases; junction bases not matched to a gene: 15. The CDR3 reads CASSPGQRPERYNSPLHF. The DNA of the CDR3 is TGTGCCAGCTCGCCGGGACAGCGACCCGAACGTTATAATTCACCCCTCCACTTT.

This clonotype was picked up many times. The CDR3 loop reads CASSRPTSGGVETQYF. CDR3 coding DNA: TGTGCCAGCAGCCGTCCGACTAGCGGAGGGGTGGAGACCCAGTACTTC. The J gene is TRBJ2-5, the V gene TRBV4-2, with TRBD2 matching 9 bases. The CDR3 contains 16 residues. The germline gives CDR1 LGHNA, CDR2 YNFKEQ. With V trimmed by 4 bases and J by 5 bases, 11 bases remained unmatched.

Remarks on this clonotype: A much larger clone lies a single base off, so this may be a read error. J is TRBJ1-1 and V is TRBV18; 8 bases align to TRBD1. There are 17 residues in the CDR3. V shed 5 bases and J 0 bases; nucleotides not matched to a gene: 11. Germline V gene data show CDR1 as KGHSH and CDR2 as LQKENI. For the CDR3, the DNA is TGTGCCAGCTCAGCCGGGACAGGTTTCCGCCTGAACACTGAAGCTTTCTTT. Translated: CASSAGTGFRLNTEAFF.

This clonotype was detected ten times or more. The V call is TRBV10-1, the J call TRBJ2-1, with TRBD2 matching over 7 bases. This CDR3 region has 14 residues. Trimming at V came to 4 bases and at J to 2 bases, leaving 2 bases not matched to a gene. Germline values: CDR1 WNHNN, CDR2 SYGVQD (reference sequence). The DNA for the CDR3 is TGCGCCAGCAGTGGGGGGACTACCTACAATGAGCAGTTCTTC. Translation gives CASSGGTTYNEQFF.

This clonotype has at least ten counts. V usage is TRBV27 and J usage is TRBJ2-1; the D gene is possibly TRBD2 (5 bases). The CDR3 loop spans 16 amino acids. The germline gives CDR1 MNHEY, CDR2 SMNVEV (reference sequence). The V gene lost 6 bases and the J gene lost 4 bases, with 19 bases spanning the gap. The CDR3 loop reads CASRAHHSGYYNEQFF. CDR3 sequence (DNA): TGTGCCAGCAGGGCCCATCACAGCGGATATTACAATGAGCAGTTCTTC.

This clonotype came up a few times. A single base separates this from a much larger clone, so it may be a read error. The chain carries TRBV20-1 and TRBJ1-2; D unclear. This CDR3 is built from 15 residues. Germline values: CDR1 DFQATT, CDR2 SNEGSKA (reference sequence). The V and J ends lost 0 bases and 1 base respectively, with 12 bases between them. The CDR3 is CSAREVGRDNYGYTF. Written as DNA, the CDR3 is TGCAGTGCTAGAGAAGTAGGGAGGGATAACTATGGCTACACCTTC.

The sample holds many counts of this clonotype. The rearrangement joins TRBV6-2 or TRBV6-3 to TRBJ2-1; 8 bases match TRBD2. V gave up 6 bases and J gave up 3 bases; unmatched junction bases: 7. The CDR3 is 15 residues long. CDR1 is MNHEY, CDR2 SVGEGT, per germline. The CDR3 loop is CASSPSREVYNEQFF. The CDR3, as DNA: TGTGCCAGCAGCCCTTCGCGGGAGGTCTACAATGAGCAGTTCTTC.

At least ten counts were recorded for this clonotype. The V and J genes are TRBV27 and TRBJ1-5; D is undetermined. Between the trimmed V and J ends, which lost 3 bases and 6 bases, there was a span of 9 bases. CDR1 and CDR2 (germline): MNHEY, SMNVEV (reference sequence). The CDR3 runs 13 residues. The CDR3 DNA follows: TGTGCCAGCAGTTTGAGGGCGGGTCAGCCCCAGCATTTT. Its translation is CASSLRAGQPQHF.

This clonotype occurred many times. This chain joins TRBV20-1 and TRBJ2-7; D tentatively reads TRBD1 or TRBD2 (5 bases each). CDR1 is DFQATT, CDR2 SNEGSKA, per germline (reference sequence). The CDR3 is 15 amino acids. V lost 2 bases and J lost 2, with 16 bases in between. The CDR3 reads CSARSPGTTTYEQYF. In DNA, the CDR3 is TGCAGTGCTAGATCCCCCGGGACGACAACCTACGAGCAGTACTTC.